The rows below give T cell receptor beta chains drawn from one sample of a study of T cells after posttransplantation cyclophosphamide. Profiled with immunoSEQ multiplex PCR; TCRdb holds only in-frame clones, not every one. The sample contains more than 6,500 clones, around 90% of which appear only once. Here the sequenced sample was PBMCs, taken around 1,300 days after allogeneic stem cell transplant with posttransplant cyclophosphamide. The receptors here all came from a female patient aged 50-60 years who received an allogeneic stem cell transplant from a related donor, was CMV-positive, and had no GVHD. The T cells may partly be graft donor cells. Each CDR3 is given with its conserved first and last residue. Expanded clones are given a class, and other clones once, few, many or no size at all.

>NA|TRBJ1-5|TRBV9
CASSVVDRQGYNQPQHF
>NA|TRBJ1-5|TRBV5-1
CASSLGGGDQPQHF
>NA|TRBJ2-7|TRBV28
CASTSSYEQYF
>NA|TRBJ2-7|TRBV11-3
CASSLGLAEIYEQYF
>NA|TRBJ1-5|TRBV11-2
CASSLDAGAGPQHF
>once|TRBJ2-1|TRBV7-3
CASSSRLGRDEQFF
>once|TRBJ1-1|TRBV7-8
CASSSSHRVGEAFF
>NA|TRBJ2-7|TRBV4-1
CASSQDTSDEQYF
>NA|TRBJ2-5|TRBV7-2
CASSLGAQIRIETQYF
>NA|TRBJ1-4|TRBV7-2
CASSYRLLDRATNEKLFF
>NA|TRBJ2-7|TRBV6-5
CASSYSSAGFTYEQYF
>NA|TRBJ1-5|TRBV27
CASRFMGDQGKPQHF
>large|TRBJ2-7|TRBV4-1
CASSQRPSLDRVYEQYF
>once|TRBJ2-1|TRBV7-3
CASSLAGTGRYNEQFF
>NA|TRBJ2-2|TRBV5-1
CASSLEGTANTGELFF
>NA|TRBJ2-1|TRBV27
CASSGMGQGPNEQFF
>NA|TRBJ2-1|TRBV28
CANSQGIRDNEQFF
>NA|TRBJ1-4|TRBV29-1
CSVPDIANEKLFF
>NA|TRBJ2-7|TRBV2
CASSDDSGLGLAYEQYF
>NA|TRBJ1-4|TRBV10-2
CASSEWTLNEKLFF
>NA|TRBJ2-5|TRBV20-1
CRAWAQETQYF
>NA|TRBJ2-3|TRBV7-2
CASSLERFTDTQYF
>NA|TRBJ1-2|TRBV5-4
CASSIHPTGGADGYTF
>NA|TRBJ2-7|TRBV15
CATSRQGSSYEQYF
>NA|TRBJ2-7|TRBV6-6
CASSYYQGPYEQYF
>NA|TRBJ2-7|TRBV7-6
CASSPSPGLAAPEQYF
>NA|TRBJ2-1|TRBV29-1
CSERLAGRYNEQFF
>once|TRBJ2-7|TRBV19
CASSTTGTFNDEQYF
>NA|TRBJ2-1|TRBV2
CASSEGTSGPNEQFF
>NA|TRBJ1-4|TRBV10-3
CAISGGTGPNEKLFF
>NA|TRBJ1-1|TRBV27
CASSLTGWNTEAFF
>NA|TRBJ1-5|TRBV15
CATSRVDDRGQPQHF
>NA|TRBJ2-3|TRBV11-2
CASSFRGSSTDTQYF
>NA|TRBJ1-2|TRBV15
CATSFLQGNRYGYTF
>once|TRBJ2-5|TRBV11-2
CASSTGTSGEETQYF
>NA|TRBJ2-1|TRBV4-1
CASRTGLAGGNEQFF
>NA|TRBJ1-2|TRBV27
CASTTLAADDYSYTF
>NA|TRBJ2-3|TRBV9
CASSDRTSGRATDTQYF
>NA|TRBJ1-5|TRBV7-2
CASSLSRAVNQPQHF
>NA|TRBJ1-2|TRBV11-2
CASSSGIAYGYTF
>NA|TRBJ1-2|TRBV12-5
CASGLAGTGVNYGYTF
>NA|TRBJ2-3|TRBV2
CASSESLETTSGREDTQYF
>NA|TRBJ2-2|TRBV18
CASSPMTGGDTGELFF
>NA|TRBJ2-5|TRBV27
CASSSLSEETQYF
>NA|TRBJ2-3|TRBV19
CASSRQGAFADTQYF
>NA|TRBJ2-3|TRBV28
CASSYDSVTDTQYF